What follows are 15 T cell receptor beta chains derived from one specimen sequenced in a study of lung T cells in sarcoidosis with Löfgren's syndrome. TCRdb re-called the reads through MiXCR, storing one row per CDR3 protein. The sample shows roughly 63,000 distinct CDR3 sequences, 21% of them seen only once. Material: CD4+ T cells from PBMCs. These receptors were taken from a human donor with sarcoidosis (Löfgren's syndrome or another form), or a control subject (not recorded which).

This clonotype was detected many times. The chain has TRBV2 and TRBJ1-4; D possibly corresponds to TRBD1 (5 bases). CDR3 length equals 14 residues. The germline V gene has CDR1 SNHLY and CDR2 FYNNEI. Trimming pared 8 bases from V and 8 bases from J, leaving 18 bases between. CDR3 DNA sequence: TGTGCCAGCTGCCGGGACGCCGGGAAGGAAAAACTGTTTTTT. Protein product: CASCRDAGKEKLFF.

This clonotype occurred many times. J is TRBJ1-5 and V is TRBV20-1; D gene unclear. This CDR3 has 13 amino acids. CDR1 is DFQATT and CDR2 is SNEGSKA in the germline V gene (reference sequence). V was trimmed by 3 bases and J by 4 bases, leaving 10 bases between them. CDR3 region: CSARGWGNQPQHF. CDR3 sequence (DNA): TGCAGTGCTAGGGGGTGGGGAAATCAGCCCCAGCATTTT.

Points on this clonotype: A clone one base away is much larger, so this may be a read error. J is TRBJ1-2 and V is TRBV28; D remains unclear. Trimming left V 2 bases short and J 6 bases short, with 10 bases between. Germline values: CDR1 MDHEN, CDR2 SYDVKM. The CDR3 contains 13 residues. The CDR3 DNA is TGTGCCAGCAGTTTAGCTTTGAGTCATGGCTACACCTTC. It is translated as CASSLALSHGYTF.

There are a few counts of this clonotype. J is TRBJ2-5 and V is TRBV12-3 or TRBV12-4, with D perhaps TRBD1 (6 bases). CDR3 length equals 13 residues. The ends were cut back, 6 bases at V and 3 bases at J, with 11 bases in the middle. The CDR3 region has the DNA TGTGCCAGCAGCCTGGACAGAGAAGAGACCCAGTACTTC. This sequence encodes CASSLDREETQYF.

This clonotype was observed a few times. The genes are TRBV7-9 and TRBJ1-1; tentatively, D is TRBD1 (6 bases). Trimming removed 3 bases from V and 0 bases from J, with 8 bases in between. This CDR3 is 14 amino acids long. Germline V lookup: CDR1 SEHNR, CDR2 FQNEAQ (reference sequence). The CDR3 nucleotides are TGTGCCAGCAGCTTTGGACAGTTGAACACTGAAGCTTTCTTT. Protein product: CASSFGQLNTEAFF.

The V call is TRBV2, the J call TRBJ2-2; D gene unclear. Trimming removed 7 bases at V and 1 base at J, with 10 bases between. The CDR3 is 14 residues long. Germline CDR1 SNHLY, CDR2 FYNNEI. CDR3 amino acids: CASNQFMNTGELFF. The DNA for the CDR3 is TGTGCCAGCAATCAATTTATGAACACCGGGGAGCTGTTTTTT.

The DNA for the CDR3 is TGTGCCAGCACTACTCCGTGGCAGGGCGGCACCGGGGAGCTGTTTTTT. It codes for CASTTPWQGGTGELFF. This sequence joins TRBV5-6 and TRBJ2-2; possible D gene TRBD1, 5 bases. The V and J ends lost 6 bases and 4 bases respectively, with 19 bases between them. The CDR3 runs 16 residues. CDR1 SGHDT and CDR2 YYEEEE come from the germline V gene.

This sequence joins TRBV10-2 and TRBJ1-5, with D possibly matching TRBD1 (5 bases). There are 12 residues in the CDR3. Per the germline V gene, CDR1 is WSHSY and CDR2 is SAAADI. V shed 6 bases and J shed 6 bases, with 9 bases lying between them. The CDR3 bases are TGCGCCAGCAGGCAGGGAGGTCAGCCCCAGCATTTT. Translation gives CASRQGGQPQHF.

On this clonotype: Its ends do not fully match the called genes, so a read error is possible. The chain combines TRBV27 with TRBJ1-1; D uncertain. The CDR3 runs to 16 residues. Germline V gene lookup returns CDR1 MNHEY and CDR2 SMNVEV (reference sequence). CDR3 loop: CTSSQDRLRMNTEAFF. CDR3 sequence (DNA): TGTACCAGCAGTCAGGATAGGTTGAGAATGAACACTGAAGCTTTCTTT.

There are many counts of this clonotype. The chain couples TRBV5-1 to TRBJ2-1; 11 positions match TRBD1. V was pared by 1 base and J by 6 bases, with 12 bases of the junction left unmatched. The CDR3 has 18 amino acids. In germline, CDR1 is SGHRS, CDR2 YFSETQ. The CDR3 bases are TGCGCCAGCAGCTTGCAAGTTTCCGGGACAGGGGGTCTCAATGAGCAGTTCTTC. It specifies CASSLQVSGTGGLNEQFF.

This clonotype was seen repeatedly, ten times or more. The rearrangement joins TRBV20-1 to TRBJ2-1, with TRBD1 matching over 8 bases. CDR3 length: 13 amino acids. The germline CDR1 and CDR2 sequences are DFQATT and SNEGSKA (reference sequence). The CDR3 sequence is CRVGQGKSNEQFF. CDR3 in DNA: TGCAGGGTAGGACAGGGTAAATCGAATGAGCAGTTCTTC.

In this sample, this clonotype turned up once. Since no conserved phenylalanine or tryptophan closes the CDR3, a read error is the likely cause. The chain is built from TRBV2 and TRBJ2-3; 8 bases map to TRBD2. The germline gives CDR1 SNHLY, CDR2 FYNNEI. With V trimmed by 6 bases and J by 2 bases, 10 bases remained unmatched. The CDR3 contains 16 residues. The CDR3 bases are TGTGCCAGCAGCTCGCAAGGACTAGCAATCACAGATACGCAGTATCTT. Protein sequence: CASSSQGLAITDTQYL.

This rearrangement joins TRBV12-3 or TRBV12-4 to TRBJ2-6, with unresolved D. The CDR3 sequence is 15 residues long. With 1 base removed from V and 1 base from J, the gap between germline ends came to 5 bases. CDR3 amino acids: CASSLEFSGANVLTF. The CDR3 bases are TGTGCCAGCAGTTTAGAGTTTTCTGGGGCCAACGTCCTGACTTTC.

This clonotype appeared once. This may arise from a read error, as a much more abundant clone is one base away. V and J are TRBV19 and TRBJ1-1; a weak D match, TRBD1 (5 bases). The CDR3 sequence is 15 residues long. Germline V gene sequence: CDR1 LNHDA, CDR2 SQIVND (reference sequence). CDR3 DNA: TGTGCCAGTAGTAAACTGCAAAACCGGGGCACTGAAGCTTCCTTT. This gives the protein CASSKLQNRGTEASF. Full variable domain (rest looked up from reference TRBV19 and TRBJ1-1): DGGITQSPKYLFRKEGQNVTLSCEQNLNHDAMYWYRQDPGQGLRLIYYSQIVNDFQKGDIAEGYSVSREKKESFPLTVTSAQKNPTAFYLCASSKLQNRGTEASFGQGTRLTVV.

Regarding this clonotype: The CDR3 end shows no conserved phenylalanine or tryptophan, and so a read error is likely. This chain uses TRBV28 with TRBJ1-4; tentative D call: TRBD1 (5 bases). Per the germline V gene, CDR1 is MDHEN and CDR2 is SYDVKM. V was shortened by 2 bases and J by 8 bases, with 12 bases between the two germline ends. The CDR3 is 14 amino acids. The DNA for the CDR3 is TGTGCCAGCAGTTTAGATCCAGGGCGAGAAAAACTGTTTCTT. It codes for CASSLDPGREKLFL.